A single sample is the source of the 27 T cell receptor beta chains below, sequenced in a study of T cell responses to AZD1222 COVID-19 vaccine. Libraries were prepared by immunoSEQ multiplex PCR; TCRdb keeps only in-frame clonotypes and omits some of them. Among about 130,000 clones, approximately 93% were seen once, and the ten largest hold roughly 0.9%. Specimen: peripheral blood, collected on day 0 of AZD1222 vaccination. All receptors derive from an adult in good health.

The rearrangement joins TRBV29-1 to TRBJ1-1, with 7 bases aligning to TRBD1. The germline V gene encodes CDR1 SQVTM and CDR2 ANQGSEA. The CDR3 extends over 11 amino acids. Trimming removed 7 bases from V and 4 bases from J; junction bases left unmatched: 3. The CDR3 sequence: CSASGGTEAFF. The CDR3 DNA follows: TGCAGCGCCTCAGGGGGCACTGAAGCTTTCTTT.

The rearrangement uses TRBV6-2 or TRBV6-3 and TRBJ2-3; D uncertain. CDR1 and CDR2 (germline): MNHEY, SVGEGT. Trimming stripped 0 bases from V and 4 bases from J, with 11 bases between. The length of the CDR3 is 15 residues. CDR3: CASSYSDDSPDTQYF. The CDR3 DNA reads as TGTGCCAGCAGTTACTCGGACGACTCACCAGATACGCAGTATTTT.

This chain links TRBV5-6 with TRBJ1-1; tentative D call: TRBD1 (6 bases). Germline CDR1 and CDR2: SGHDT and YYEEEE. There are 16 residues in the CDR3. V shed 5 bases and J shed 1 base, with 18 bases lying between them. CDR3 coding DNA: TGTGCCAGCAGTCAGGCCAGGGGTCGGACGAACACTGAAGCTTTCTTT. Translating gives CASSQARGRTNTEAFF.

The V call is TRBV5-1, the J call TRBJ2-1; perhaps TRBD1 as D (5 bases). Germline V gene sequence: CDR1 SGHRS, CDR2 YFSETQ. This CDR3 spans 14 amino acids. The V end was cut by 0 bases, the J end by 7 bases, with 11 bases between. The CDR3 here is CASSLVVGRNEQFF. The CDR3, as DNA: TGCGCCAGCAGCTTGGTGGTGGGGCGGAATGAGCAGTTCTTC.

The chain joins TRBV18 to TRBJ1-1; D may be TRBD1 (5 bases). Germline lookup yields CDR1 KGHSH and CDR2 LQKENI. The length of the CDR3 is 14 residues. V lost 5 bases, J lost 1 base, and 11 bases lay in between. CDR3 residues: CASSGGSGNTEAFF. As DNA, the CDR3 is TGTGCCAGCTCAGGGGGGTCAGGGAACACTGAAGCTTTCTTT.

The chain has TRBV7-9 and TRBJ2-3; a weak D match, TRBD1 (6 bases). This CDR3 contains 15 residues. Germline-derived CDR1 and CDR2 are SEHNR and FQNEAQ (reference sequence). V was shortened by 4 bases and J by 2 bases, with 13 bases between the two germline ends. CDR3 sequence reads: CASSSYREITDTQYF. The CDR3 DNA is TGTGCCAGCAGCTCGTACAGGGAGATCACAGATACGCAGTATTTT.

In DNA form, the CDR3 reads TGTGCCAGCAGCTTAAGGTCTAACTATGGCTACACCTTC. This encodes CASSLRSNYGYTF. The V gene is TRBV7-9, the J gene TRBJ1-2; no definite D call. V was shortened by 2 bases and J by 0 bases, with 4 bases between the two germline ends. Germline-derived CDR1 and CDR2 are SEHNR and FQNEAQ (reference sequence). The CDR3 is made up of 13 amino acids. The variable domain in full, with the rest retrieved from reference TRBV7-9 and TRBJ1-2, is DTGVSQNPRHKITKRGQNVTFRCDPISEHNRLYWYRQTLGQGPEFLTYFQNEAQLEKSRLLSDRFSAERPKGSFSTLEIQRTEQGDSAMYLCASSLRSNYGYTFGSGTRLTVV.

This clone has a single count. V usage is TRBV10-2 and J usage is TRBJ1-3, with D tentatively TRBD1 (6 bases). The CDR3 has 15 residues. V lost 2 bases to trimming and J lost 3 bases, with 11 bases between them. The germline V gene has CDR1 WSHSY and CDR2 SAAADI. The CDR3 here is CASSELGADGNTIYF. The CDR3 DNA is TGCGCCAGCAGTGAGCTGGGGGCGGATGGAAACACCATATATTTT.

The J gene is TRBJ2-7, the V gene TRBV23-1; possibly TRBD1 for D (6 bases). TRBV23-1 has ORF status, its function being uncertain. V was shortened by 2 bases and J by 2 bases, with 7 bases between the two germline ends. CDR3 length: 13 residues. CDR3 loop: CASSQRTAYEQYF. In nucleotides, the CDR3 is TGCGCCAGCAGTCAACGGACAGCCTACGAGCAGTACTTC.

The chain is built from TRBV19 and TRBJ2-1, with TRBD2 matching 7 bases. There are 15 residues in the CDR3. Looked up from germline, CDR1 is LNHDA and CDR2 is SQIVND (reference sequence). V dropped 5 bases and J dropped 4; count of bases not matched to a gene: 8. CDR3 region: CASSRSGETYNEQFF. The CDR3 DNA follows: TGTGCCAGTAGTCGGAGCGGGGAGACATACAATGAGCAGTTCTTC.

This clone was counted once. CDR3 DNA: TGTGCCAGTAGTACCGGGACAGGGAATTCACCCCTCCACTTT. This gives the protein CASSTGTGNSPLHF. The chain combines TRBV19 with TRBJ1-6; 9 nucleotides match TRBD1. Trimming cost V 4 bases and J 7 bases; bases outside gene matches: 2. Germline V gene sequence: CDR1 LNHDA, CDR2 SQIVND (reference sequence). CDR3 size: 14 residues.

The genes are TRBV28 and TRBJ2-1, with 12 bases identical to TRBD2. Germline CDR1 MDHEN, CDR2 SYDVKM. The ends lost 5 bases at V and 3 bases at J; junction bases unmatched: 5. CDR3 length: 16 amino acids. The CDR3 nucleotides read TGTGCCAGCAGTCCCTCTAGCGGGGGGGACTACAATGAGCAGTTCTTC. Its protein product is CASSPSSGGDYNEQFF. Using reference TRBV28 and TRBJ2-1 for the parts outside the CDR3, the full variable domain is DVKVTQSSRYLVKRTGEKVFLECVQDMDHENMFWYRQDPGLGLRLIYFSYDVKMKEKGDIPEGYSVSREKKERFSLILESASTNQTSMYLCASSPSSGGDYNEQFFGPGTRLTVL.

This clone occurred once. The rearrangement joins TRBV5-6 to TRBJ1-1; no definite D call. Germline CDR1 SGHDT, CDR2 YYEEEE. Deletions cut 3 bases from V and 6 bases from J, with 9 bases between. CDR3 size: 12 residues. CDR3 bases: TGTGCCAGCAGCTCCTTCCCCCCTGAAGCTTTCTTT. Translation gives CASSSFPPEAFF.

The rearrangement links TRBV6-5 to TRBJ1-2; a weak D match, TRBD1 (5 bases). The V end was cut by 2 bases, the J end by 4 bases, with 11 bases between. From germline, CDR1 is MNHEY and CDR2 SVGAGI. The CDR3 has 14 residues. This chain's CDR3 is CASSYADSSYGYTF. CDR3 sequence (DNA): TGTGCCAGCAGTTACGCCGACAGCTCCTATGGCTACACCTTC.

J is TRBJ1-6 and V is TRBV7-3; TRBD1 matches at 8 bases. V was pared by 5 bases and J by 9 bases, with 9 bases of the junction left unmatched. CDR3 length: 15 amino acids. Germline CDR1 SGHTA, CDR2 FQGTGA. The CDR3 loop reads CASSLRGDRTSPLHF. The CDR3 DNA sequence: TGTGCCAGCAGCCTGCGCGGGGACAGGACTTCACCCCTCCACTTT.

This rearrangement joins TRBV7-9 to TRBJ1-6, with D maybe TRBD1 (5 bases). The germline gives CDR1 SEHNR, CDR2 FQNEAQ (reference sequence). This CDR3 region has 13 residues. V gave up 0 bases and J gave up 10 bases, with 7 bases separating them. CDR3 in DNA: TGTGCCAGCAGCTTAGCGAGGGACTCACCCCTCCACTTT. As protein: CASSLARDSPLHF.

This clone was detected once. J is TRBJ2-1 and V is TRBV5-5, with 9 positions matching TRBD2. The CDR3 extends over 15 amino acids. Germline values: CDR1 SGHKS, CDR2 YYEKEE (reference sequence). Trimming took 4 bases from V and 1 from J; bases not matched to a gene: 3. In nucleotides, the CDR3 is TGTGCCAGCAGCCTCCTAGCGGGGTCCTACAATGAGCAGTTCTTC. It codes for CASSLLAGSYNEQFF.

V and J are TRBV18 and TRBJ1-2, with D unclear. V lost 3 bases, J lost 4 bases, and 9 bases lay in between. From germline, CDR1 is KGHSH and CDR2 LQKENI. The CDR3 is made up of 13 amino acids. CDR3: CASSPQALYGYTF. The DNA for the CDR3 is TGTGCCAGCTCACCCCAGGCCCTCTATGGCTACACCTTC.

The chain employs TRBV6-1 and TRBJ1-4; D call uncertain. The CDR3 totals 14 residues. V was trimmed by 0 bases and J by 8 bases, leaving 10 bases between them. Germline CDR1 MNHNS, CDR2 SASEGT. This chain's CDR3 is CASSEAVGYEKLFF. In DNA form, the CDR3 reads TGTGCCAGCAGTGAAGCGGTCGGATACGAAAAACTGTTTTTT.

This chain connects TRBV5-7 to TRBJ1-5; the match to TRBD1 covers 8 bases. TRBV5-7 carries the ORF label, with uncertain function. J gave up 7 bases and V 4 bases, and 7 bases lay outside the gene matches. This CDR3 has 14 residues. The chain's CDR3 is CASSTSTGVQPQHF. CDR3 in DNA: TGTGCCAGCAGCACATCGACAGGGGTCCAGCCCCAGCATTTT.

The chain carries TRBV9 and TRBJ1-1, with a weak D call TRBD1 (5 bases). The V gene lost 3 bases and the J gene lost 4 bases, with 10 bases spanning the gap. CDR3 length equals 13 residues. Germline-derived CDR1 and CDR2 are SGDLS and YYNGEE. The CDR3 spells CASSGVRGTEAFF. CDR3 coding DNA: TGTGCCAGCAGCGGAGTTAGGGGCACTGAAGCTTTCTTT.

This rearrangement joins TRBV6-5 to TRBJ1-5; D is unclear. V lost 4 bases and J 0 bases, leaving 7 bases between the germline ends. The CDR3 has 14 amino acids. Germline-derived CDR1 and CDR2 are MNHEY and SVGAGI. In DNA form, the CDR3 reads TGTGCCAGCAGTTCGACGGGTAGCAATCAGCCCCAGCATTTT. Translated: CASSSTGSNQPQHF.

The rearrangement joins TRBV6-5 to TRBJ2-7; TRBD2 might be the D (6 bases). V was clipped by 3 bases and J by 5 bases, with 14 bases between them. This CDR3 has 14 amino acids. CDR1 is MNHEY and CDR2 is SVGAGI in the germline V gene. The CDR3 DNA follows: TGTGCCAGCAGTTATCGGAGGGGCGTCCACGAGCAGTACTTC. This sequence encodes CASSYRRGVHEQYF.

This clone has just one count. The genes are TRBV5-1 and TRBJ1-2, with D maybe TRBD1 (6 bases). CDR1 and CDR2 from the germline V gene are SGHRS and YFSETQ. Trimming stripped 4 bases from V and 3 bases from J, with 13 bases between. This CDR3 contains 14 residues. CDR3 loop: CASSLTGPDYGYTF. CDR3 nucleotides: TGCGCCAGCAGCCTGACAGGTCCGGACTATGGCTACACCTTC.

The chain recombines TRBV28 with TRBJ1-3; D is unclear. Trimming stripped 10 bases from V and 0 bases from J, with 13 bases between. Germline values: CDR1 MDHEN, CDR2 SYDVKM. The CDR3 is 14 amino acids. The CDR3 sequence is CATTDGNSGNTIYF. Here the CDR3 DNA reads TGTGCCACTACCGACGGGAACTCTGGAAACACCATATATTTT.

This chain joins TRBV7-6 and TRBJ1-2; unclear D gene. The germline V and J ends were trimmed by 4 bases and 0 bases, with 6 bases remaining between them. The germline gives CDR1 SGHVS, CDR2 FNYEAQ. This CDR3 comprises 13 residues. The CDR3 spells CASSSGPNYGYTF. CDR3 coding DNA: TGTGCCAGCAGCTCTGGACCTAACTATGGCTACACCTTC.

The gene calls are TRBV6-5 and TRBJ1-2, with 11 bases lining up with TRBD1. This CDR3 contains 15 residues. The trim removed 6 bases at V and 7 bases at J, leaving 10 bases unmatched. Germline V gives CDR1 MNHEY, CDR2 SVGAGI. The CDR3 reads CASSPGQGALIGYTF. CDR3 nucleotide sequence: TGTGCCAGCAGCCCCGGACAGGGGGCCTTGATTGGCTACACCTTC.